The rows below give T cell receptor beta chains drawn from one sample of a study of T cells in Graves' hyperthyroidism and ophthalmopathy. TCRdb redid the calling of the multiplex PCR reads with MiXCR, one entry per CDR3 protein. The data contain 480,000 or so distinct CDR3 sequences, about 45% of them seen just once; the ten biggest clones take up about two fifths. Sequenced input: peripheral blood or thyroid tissue (not recorded which). These receptors were taken from an adult woman with Graves' disease, either hyperthyroidism or ophthalmopathy (not recorded which). CDR3s include the opening cysteine and the closing phenylalanine or tryptophan. Fields, in order: V gene, clone size, D gene, J gene, CDR3 protein, CDR3 DNA. D genes are given only for firm matches. The size field is filled for only some rows; it gives once, few, many or a size class.

TRBV24-1	NA	NA	TRBJ1-4	CATSSVSTGTNEKLFF	TGTGCCACCAGCAGCGTATCTACAGGAACTAATGAAAAACTGTTTTTT
TRBV5-8	many	TRBD1	TRBJ1-6	CASSFDRDRGGSPLHF	TGTGCCAGCAGCTTCGACCGGGACAGGGGTGGCTCACCCCTCCACTTT
TRBV20-1	NA	NA	TRBJ2-7	CSAREYGGEFYEQYF	TGCAGTGCTAGAGAGTATGGGGGTGAGTTCTACGAGCAGTACTTC
TRBV3-1	few	TRBD1	TRBJ1-2	CASSQAPDRDGYTF	TGTGCCAGCAGCCAAGCCCCGGACAGGGATGGCTACACCTTC
TRBV7-9	NA	TRBD2	TRBJ2-7	CASSLELAAHYEQYF	TGTGCCAGCAGTCTCGAACTAGCGGCCCACTACGAGCAGTACTTC
TRBV7-9	NA	NA	TRBJ2-5	CASRAHRTDQETQYF	TGTGCCAGCAGAGCCCATAGGACAGATCAAGAGACCCAGTACTTC
TRBV24-1	NA	TRBD1	TRBJ1-4	CATSDEGTANEKLFF	TGTGCCACCAGTGACGAAGGGACAGCTAATGAAAAACTGTTTTTT
TRBV4-1	many	TRBD2	TRBJ2-5	CASSQGLAGNQETQYF	TGCGCCAGCAGCCAGGGACTAGCGGGAAACCAAGAGACCCAGTACTTC
TRBV20-1	many	NA	TRBJ2-7	CSAAGQTYEQYF	TGCAGTGCTGCCGGACAGACCTACGAGCAGTACTTC
TRBV29-1	many	TRBD1	TRBJ2-7	CSSQQGSEQYF	TGCAGCTCCCAACAGGGGAGCGAGCAGTACTTC
TRBV5-8	many	NA	TRBJ1-1	CASSLSARAHTEAFF	TGTGCCAGCAGCTTGAGCGCCAGGGCGCATACTGAAGCTTTCTTT
TRBV5-5	NA	NA	TRBJ1-4	CASSLDGREGEKLFF	TGCGCCAGCAGCTTGGACGGCAGGGAGGGCGAAAAACTGTTTTTT
TRBV7-3	NA	NA	TRBJ1-1	CASSLNPGQITEAFF	TGTGCCAGCAGCTTAAACCCGGGACAAATAACTGAAGCTTTCTTT
TRBV30	NA	NA	TRBJ1-2	CAWSPMRGTGYTF	TGTGCCTGGAGCCCAATGAGGGGTACTGGCTACACCTTC
TRBV2	NA	NA	TRBJ2-3	CASAVADTQYF	TGTGCCAGCGCCGTAGCTGATACGCAGTATTTT
TRBV2	NA	NA	TRBJ2-5	CASSPPGGGTEETQYF	TGTGCCAGCAGCCCCCCCGGGGGAGGAACCGAAGAGACCCAGTACTTC
TRBV7-9	NA	NA	TRBJ1-1	CASSHRGDTEAFF	TGTGCCAGCAGCCACCGGGGGGACACTGAAGCTTTCTTT
TRBV12-3/TRBV12-4	NA	NA	TRBJ1-5	CASSLGRYYQPQHF	TGTGCCAGCAGCTTAGGACGGTATTATCAGCCCCAGCATTTT
TRBV7-9	few	NA	TRBJ1-6	CASSQVDLHF	TGTGCCAGCAGCCAAGTTGACCTCCACTTT
TRBV6-5	many	NA	TRBJ1-3	CASSLNPRGSGSGNTIYF	TGTGCCAGCAGCCTAAACCCTCGGGGCAGTGGCTCTGGAAACACCATATATTTT
TRBV10-3	many	NA	TRBJ2-5	CAISGGETQYF	TGTGCCATCAGTGGGGGTGAGACCCAGTACTTC
TRBV29-1	few	NA	TRBJ1-5	CSVRLGPYQPQHF	TGCAGCGTCCGTCTGGGGCCCTATCAGCCCCAGCATTTT
TRBV20-1	many	TRBD2	TRBJ2-7	CSASDSGGTRPYEQYF	TGCAGTGCTAGTGACAGCGGGGGAACACGGCCCTACGAGCAGTACTTC
TRBV12-3/TRBV12-4	few	NA	TRBJ1-5	CASSSLILGPGNQPQHF	TGTGCCAGCAGTTCCCTCATTCTGGGGCCGGGCAATCAGCCCCAGCATTTT
TRBV11-2	NA	NA	TRBJ2-7	CASSLVGQQQYEQYF	TGTGCCAGCAGCTTAGTCGGCCAGCAACAGTACGAGCAGTACTTC
TRBV7-8	NA	NA	TRBJ2-7	CASSQSLAKEQYF	TGCGCCAGCAGCCAATCGCTGGCGAAGGAGCAGTACTTC
TRBV29-1	NA	NA	TRBJ1-2	CSVEGGTGHSGGYGYTF	TGCAGCGTTGAAGGGGGAACAGGACATTCGGGGGGGTATGGCTACACCTTC
TRBV5-8	NA	NA	TRBJ1-2	CASSLSGPGGNYGYTF	TGTGCCAGCAGCTTGTCGGGCCCTGGGGGTAACTATGGCTACACCTTC
TRBV24-1	NA	TRBD1	TRBJ1-5	CATSDKGQGNQPQHF	TGTGCCACCAGTGACAAGGGACAGGGCAATCAGCCCCAGCATTTT
TRBV29-1	NA	NA	TRBJ1-1	CSVTVQQSTEAFF	TGCAGCGTTACGGTACAACAGAGTACTGAAGCTTTCTTT
TRBV5-1	few	NA	TRBJ2-7	CASSLQMDPGGYEQYF	TGCGCCAGCAGCTTGCAGATGGACCCGGGTGGCTACGAGCAGTACTTC
TRBV7-2	NA	TRBD1	TRBJ1-5	CASSPYPGQGYQPQHF	TGTGCCAGCAGCCCCTACCCGGGACAGGGATACCAGCCCCAGCATTTT
TRBV19	many	TRBD1	TRBJ1-2	CASSFRDSSNGYTF	TGTGCCAGTAGTTTCCGGGACAGCTCCAATGGCTACACCTTC
TRBV28	few	TRBD1	TRBJ1-3	CAVVRGPGNTIYF	TGTGCCGTAGTCAGGGGGCCCGGAAACACCATATATTTT
TRBV5-6	NA	NA	TRBJ2-7	CASSLSSVSYEQYF	TGTGCCAGCAGCTTGTCGTCAGTCTCCTACGAGCAGTACTTC
TRBV7-9	NA	NA	TRBJ2-7	CASSHAGALTYEQYF	TGTGCCAGCAGCCACGCCGGGGCCCTGACCTACGAGCAGTACTTC
TRBV5-1	once	NA	TRBJ2-3	CASSLVPDSTDTQYF	TGCGCCAGCAGCTTGGTTCCAGATTCCACAGATACGCAGTATTTT
TRBV28	NA	NA	TRBJ1-2	CARRDRTFYGCTF	NA
TRBV2	once	TRBD1	TRBJ1-4	CASSENRGAENEKLFF	TGTGCCAGCAGTGAAAACAGGGGGGCAGAAAATGAAAAACTGTTTTTT
TRBV5-6	few	NA	TRBJ1-5	CASSSGVYGNQPQHF	TGTGCCAGCAGTTCGGGGGTGTACGGCAATCAGCCCCAGCATTTT
TRBV7-2	NA	TRBD2	TRBJ2-5	CASSRLAGGPQYF	TGTGCCAGCAGTCGACTAGCGGGAGGCCCCCAGTACTTC
TRBV20-1	NA	NA	TRBJ2-2	CSARSGALDRELFF	TGCAGTGCTAGATCAGGGGCCCTCGACCGGGAGCTGTTTTTT
TRBV7-9	many	TRBD1	TRBJ2-2	CALQGSYTGELFF	TGTGCCCTACAGGGGTCCTACACCGGGGAGCTGTTTTTT
TRBV10-3	few	TRBD1	TRBJ2-7	CAISGDRNYEQYF	TGTGCCATCAGTGGGGACAGGAACTACGAGCAGTACTTC
TRBV7-2	many	NA	TRBJ2-7	CASSFLQGQGKAYEQYF	TGTGCCAGCAGCTTTTTACAAGGTCAGGGAAAAGCCTACGAGCAGTACTTC
TRBV9	NA	TRBD2	TRBJ2-6	CASSQAGGGANVLTF	TGTGCCAGCAGCCAAGCGGGGGGTGGGGCCAACGTCCTGACTTTC
TRBV3-1	NA	TRBD1	TRBJ2-5	CASSHGTANLQETQYF	TGTGCCAGCAGCCACGGGACAGCAAACCTTCAAGAGACCCAGTACTTC
TRBV7-2	NA	TRBD1	TRBJ2-1	CASSLTGYRFF	TGTGCCAGCAGCTTGACAGGGTACCGGTTCTTC
TRBV2	NA	TRBD1	TRBJ1-6	CASRPDRVHF	TGTGCCAGCAGACCAGACAGGGTTCACTTT
TRBV7-9	NA	NA	TRBJ2-5	CASSFQDKSQYF	TGTGCCAGCAGCTTCCAGGACAAGTCCCAGTACTTC
TRBV7-9	NA	TRBD2	TRBJ2-2	CASSQAGVGTGELSW	TGTGCCAGCAGCCAAGCGGGAGTGGGCACCGGGGAGCTGTCTTGG
TRBV20-1	NA	NA	TRBJ2-7	CSAKVSEPYEQYF	TGCAGTGCTAAAGTTAGCGAACCCTACGAGCAGTACTTC
TRBV18	few	NA	TRBJ1-1	CASSTLQGSTEAFF	TGTGCCAGCTCAACCCTTCAGGGGAGCACTGAAGCTTTCTTT
TRBV7-6	NA	NA	TRBJ1-4	CASSLGISGDGEKLFF	TGTGCCAGCAGCTTAGGTATTTCAGGGGACGGTGAAAAACTGTTTTTT
TRBV12-3/TRBV12-4	NA	NA	TRBJ2-6	CASSAWGMSGANVLTF	TGTGCCAGCAGCGCGTGGGGGATGTCTGGGGCCAACGTCCTGACTTTC
TRBV5-4	NA	TRBD2	TRBJ2-5	CAGSLVLAVGETQYF	TGTGCCGGCAGCTTGGTACTAGCGGTGGGGGAGACCCAGTACTTC
TRBV10-3	NA	TRBD1	TRBJ1-3	CAISGADREEYF	TGTGCCATCAGTGGGGCGGACAGGGAAGAGTATTTT
TRBV20-1	NA	TRBD2	TRBJ2-5	CSAGPGTSGAGQETQYF	TGCAGTGCCGGGCCCGGGACTAGCGGGGCAGGTCAAGAGACCCAGTACTTC
TRBV2	many	TRBD2	TRBJ2-2	CASSVLAGYTGELFF	TGTGCCAGCAGTGTACTAGCGGGATACACCGGGGAGCTGTTTTTT